The clone carrying this TCR beta chain was recorded at least ten times. TCRdb reprocessed the 5' RACE reads via MiXCR and lists one record per CDR3 protein. Altogether 250,000 to 400,000 distinct CDR3 sequences are present, over 4% being singletons, with the ten largest covering just under 25%. The entry originates in a study of T cells after yellow fever vaccination. CDR3 size: 18 residues. CDR1 is SGHAT and CDR2 is FQDESV in the germline V gene (reference sequence). Trimming removed 5 bases from V and 4 bases from J; junction bases left unmatched: 9. The genes are TRBV11-1 and TRBJ2-1, with 15 bases that match TRBD2. Source: PBMCs, taken 5 days after the yellow fever booster vaccination. This receptor was taken from a man younger than 35 who received the YFV17D yellow fever vaccine. Here the CDR3 DNA reads TGTGCCAGCAGCAGACGGACTAGCGGGGGGGTTTCTTACAATGAGCAGTTCTTC. Translating gives CASSRRTSGGVSYNEQFF.